These 18 T cell receptor beta chains share one sample of origin, sequenced in a study of OX40 agonist ivuxolimab in advanced cancers. Sequencing used immunoSEQ multiplex PCR; TCRdb keeps in-frame clones, though not all of them. The sample has some 76,000 clones, roughly 93% seen once; the top ten hold 6.2%. The sequencing here drew on CD4+ or CD8+ T cells sorted from blood, taken in a trial of the OX40 agonist ivuxolimab. These receptors originate from an adult with an advanced solid tumor such as melanoma, head and neck, liver or kidney cancer.

This sequence joins TRBV10-3 and TRBJ2-7, with D possibly TRBD2 on 6 matching bases. Trimming removed 3 bases at V and 4 bases at J, with 19 bases between. This CDR3 region has 16 residues. Germline CDR1 ENHRY, CDR2 SYGVKD. The chain's CDR3 is CAISDEPGEAIYEQYF. CDR3 DNA sequence: TGTGCCATCAGTGATGAGCCGGGGGAGGCTATTTACGAGCAGTACTTC.

The chain employs TRBV4-1 and TRBJ2-1; perhaps TRBD2 as D (7 bases). Germline CDR1 reads MGHRA; CDR2 reads YSYEKL. The CDR3 is 15 amino acids. Trimming cost V 0 bases and J 12 bases, with 18 bases left between them. CDR3 residues: CASSQDPYGGGGQFF. In DNA form, the CDR3 reads TGCGCCAGCAGCCAAGATCCGTATGGCGGGGGCGGGCAGTTCTTC.

The rearrangement joins TRBV7-3 to TRBJ2-7; D remains unclear. The CDR3 is 13 amino acids. With 2 bases removed from V and 3 bases from J, the gap between germline ends came to 8 bases. In germline, CDR1 is SGHTA, CDR2 FQGTGA. The CDR3 nucleotides read TGTGCCAGCAGCTTATCTGACGGCTACGAGCAGTACTTC. Protein product: CASSLSDGYEQYF.

Regarding this clone: This sample includes further DNA sequences coding for the same CDR3. The V and J genes are TRBV27 and TRBJ2-7; no firm D call. Trimming removed 3 bases at V and 2 bases at J, with 8 bases between. CDR3 size: 13 residues. CDR1 and CDR2 from the germline V gene are MNHEY and SMNVEV (reference sequence). The CDR3 loop reads CASSLAGTYEQYF. The CDR3 coding sequence is TGTGCCAGCAGTTTGGCTGGAACCTACGAGCAGTACTTC.

The chain employs TRBV19 and TRBJ2-7; D uncertain. The germline CDR1 and CDR2 sequences are LNHDA and SQIVND (reference sequence). The CDR3 covers 15 residues. The V end was cut by 7 bases, the J end by 0 bases, with 16 bases between. The CDR3 loop is CASKEKGGSSYEQYF. The CDR3 coding sequence is TGTGCCAGTAAGGAAAAGGGTGGTAGCTCCTACGAGCAGTACTTC.

The V and J genes are TRBV5-8 and TRBJ1-2, with TRBD1 identical over 8 bases. Trimming cost V 7 bases and J 5 bases; bases outside gene matches: 7. The CDR3 has 13 amino acids. The germline gives CDR1 SGHTS, CDR2 YDEGEE. CDR3 amino acids: CASRDRRLYGYTF. For the CDR3, the DNA is TGTGCCAGCCGGGACAGGAGACTTTATGGCTACACCTTC.

This clone came up once. The chain carries TRBV7-9 and TRBJ2-3; 7 bases fit TRBD2. The CDR3 length is 16 residues. Per the germline V gene, CDR1 is SEHNR and CDR2 is FQNEAQ (reference sequence). With V trimmed by 3 bases and J by 0 bases, 6 bases remained unmatched. This chain's CDR3 is CASSFLSGTSTDTQYF. The CDR3 region has the DNA TGTGCCAGCAGCTTCCTGAGCGGGACTAGCACAGATACGCAGTATTTT.

The chain is built from TRBV19 and TRBJ2-1; tentative D call: TRBD2 (6 bases). CDR1 and CDR2 (germline): LNHDA, SQIVND (reference sequence). The CDR3 is made up of 15 amino acids. With 3 bases removed from V and 2 bases from J, the gap between germline ends came to 11 bases. Here the CDR3 reads CASSIRLGPYNEQFF. The CDR3 DNA is TGTGCCAGTAGTATCAGACTAGGTCCCTACAATGAGCAGTTCTTC. The full variable domain, rest sourced from reference TRBV19 and TRBJ2-1, is DGGITQSPKYLFRKEGQNVTLSCEQNLNHDAMYWYRQDPGQGLRLIYYSQIVNDFQKGDIAEGYSVSREKKESFPLTVTSAQKNPTAFYLCASSIRLGPYNEQFFGPGTRLTVL.

This chain links TRBV10-3 with TRBJ2-1; D unresolved. The CDR3 totals 11 residues. CDR1 and CDR2 from the germline V gene are ENHRY and SYGVKD. Between the trimmed V and J ends, which lost 3 bases and 12 bases, there was a span of 9 bases. CDR3 in amino acids: CAISESIAQFF. CDR3 in DNA: TGTGCCATCAGTGAAAGCATCGCGCAGTTCTTC.

This clone was detected once. The chain is built from TRBV6-5 and TRBJ1-1; tentatively, D is TRBD1 (5 bases). CDR3 length equals 15 residues. The V end lost 9 bases, the J end lost 6 bases, and 23 bases lay between the germline ends. Germline V CDR1 and CDR2: MNHEY, SVGAGI. Here the CDR3 reads CARIKRGGRAAEAFF. Written as DNA, the CDR3 is TGTGCCAGGATCAAACGGGGCGGGAGGGCCGCTGAAGCTTTCTTT.

A word on this clone: One end of the junction does not line up with germline, which may come from a read error. The chain has TRBV7-7 and TRBJ2-5; 7 bases are a match to TRBD1. The V gene's germline CDR1 is SSHAT and CDR2 FNYEAQ (reference sequence). The CDR3 is 13 residues long. The CDR3: CASSLTGDETQYF. Written as DNA, the CDR3 is TGTGCTAGCAGCCTAACAGGGGATGAGACCCAGTACTTC.

The CDR3 sequence: CASSLGSGYTF. The CDR3 coding sequence is TGTGCCAGCAGCTTGGGGAGCGGCTACACCTTC. The chain uses TRBV7-9 and TRBJ1-2, with D unclear. The V gene lost 3 bases and the J gene lost 8 bases, with 7 bases spanning the gap. The CDR3 is 11 residues long. Germline-derived CDR1 and CDR2 are SEHNR and FQNEAQ (reference sequence).

The sample holds one count of this clone. The chain couples TRBV2 to TRBJ1-1; possibly TRBD1 for D (5 bases). V was clipped by 8 bases and J by 4 bases, with 14 bases between them. The CDR3 extends over 13 amino acids. CDR1 is SNHLY, CDR2 FYNNEI, per germline. The CDR3 coding sequence is TGTGCCAGCGACGAATTTGGGGGCACTGAAGCTTTCTTT. Translated: CASDEFGGTEAFF.

This rearrangement joins TRBV5-3 to TRBJ1-3, with 8 bases lining up with TRBD1. TRBV5-3 is placed among ORFs of uncertain function. Losses at the gene ends were 1 base for V and 4 bases for J; bases not matched to a gene: 22. This CDR3 comprises 21 residues. The CDR3 region has the DNA TGTGCCAGAAGCTTGAGCAGGCCCGGGACAGGACACTTCTTACGGGGAAACACCATATATTTT. Translating it yields CARSLSRPGTGHFLRGNTIYF.

The chain links TRBV4-1 to TRBJ1-1; TRBD1 matches 7 bases. From germline, CDR1 is MGHRA and CDR2 YSYEKL. This CDR3 spans 13 amino acids. With V trimmed by 5 bases and J by 13 bases, 13 bases remained unmatched. The CDR3 loop is CASSTRQGMPNFF. DNA for the CDR3: TGCGCCAGCAGCACGCGACAGGGCATGCCTAATTTCTTT.

CDR3 amino acids: CASSPHGATEAFF. The CDR3 DNA follows: TGTGCCAGCAGTCCTCACGGGGCGACTGAAGCTTTCTTT. The V and J genes are TRBV27 and TRBJ1-1, with D perhaps matching TRBD1 (5 bases). Germline V CDR1 and CDR2: MNHEY, SMNVEV (reference sequence). This CDR3 spans 13 amino acids. V was pared by 5 bases and J by 5 bases, with 12 bases between.

This rearrangement joins TRBV4-1 to TRBJ1-1; a weak D match, TRBD1 (5 bases). This CDR3 contains 16 residues. The V and J ends lost 1 base and 5 bases respectively, with 17 bases between them. Germline CDR1 is MGHRA and CDR2 is YSYEKL. The CDR3 reads CASSQGRGGAGTEAFF. As DNA, the CDR3 is TGCGCCAGCAGCCAAGGGCGCGGCGGGGCGGGAACTGAAGCTTTCTTT.

The chain carries TRBV29-1 and TRBJ1-2; D is possibly TRBD1 (6 bases). The CDR3 spans 13 residues. Trimming pared 2 bases from V and 4 bases from J, leaving 11 bases between. Germline V lookup: CDR1 SQVTM, CDR2 ANQGSEA. CDR3 nucleotides: TGCAGCGTTGAACTGGACAGCACCTATGGCTACACCTTC. It yields the protein CSVELDSTYGYTF.